Here is one T cell receptor (beta chain) with its context. The germline V gene encodes CDR1 GTSNPN and CDR2 SVGIG (reference sequence). Germline trimming cut 2 bases from V and 6 bases from J; bases unmatched to any gene: 15. This CDR3 contains 16 residues. The data were taken from a study of shared clonotypes between healthy human individuals. Each subset's genomic DNA was split evenly across several immunoSEQ plates. Replicate PCRs run on sorted subsets employed 200 to 250 ng DNA, 30,000 to 35,000 T cell genomes. Data came from immunoSEQ multiplex PCR; TCRdb stores just in-frame clones and leaves some out. The profile shows some 1,600,000 clones, around 98% of them singletons.

The source is a man aged 25 to 40 in good health. This chain uses TRBV30 with TRBJ1-1; 7 bases map to TRBD1. Sequenced sample: naive CD4+ T cells sorted from blood. This sample's subset: CD45RA+ positively selected. In nucleotides, the CDR3 is TGTGCCTGGAGTAGGGAGGGGGCCCCTGGGTTTCCTGAAGCTTTCTTT. This codes for CAWSREGAPGFPEAFF.